Below, 29 T cell receptor beta chains from the same sample are listed, as sequenced in a study of spatial heterogeneity in lung cancer. The time point here: blood at routine non-recurrence follow-up after resection. Whole RNA, which was extracted from tumor, nontumor lung tissue or frozen PBMC, was sequenced without any cell sorting. TCRdb passed the 5' RACE reads through MiXCR, listing each CDR3 protein once. The table includes 95,000 to 130,000 distinct CDR3 sequences, 10% to 15% detected once. Sequenced material: PBMCs, taken at follow-up. All receptors derive from a male donor with early-stage non-small cell lung cancer.

Concerning this clonotype itself: A much larger clone sits a single nucleotide away, making a read error possible. V and J are TRBV28 and TRBJ1-1; the D is unclear. The CDR3 extends over 12 amino acids. Germline lookup yields CDR1 MDHEN and CDR2 SYDVKM. The CDR3 loop reads CANSPLYTEAFF. DNA for the CDR3: TGTGCCAACAGTCCGTTGTACACTGAAGCTTTCTTT.

This clonotype was recorded many times. This rearrangement joins TRBV7-2 to TRBJ2-1; tentative D call: TRBD1 (5 bases). Looked up from germline, CDR1 is SGHTA and CDR2 is FQGNSA. The CDR3 runs to 14 residues. The V gene lost 6 bases and the J gene lost 1 base, with 10 bases spanning the gap. The CDR3 loop reads CASSRRDSYNEQFF. The CDR3, as DNA: TGTGCCAGCAGTCGCAGGGATTCCTACAATGAGCAGTTCTTC.

The chain couples TRBV4-1 to TRBJ1-1; no firm D call. Trimming cost V 3 bases and J 3 bases, with 8 bases left between them. Germline assignment: CDR1 MGHRA and CDR2 YSYEKL. The CDR3 is made up of 13 amino acids. The CDR3 DNA reads as TGCGCCAGCAGCCAGACAACCGACACTGAAGCTTTCTTT. Encoded protein: CASSQTTDTEAFF.

The rearrangement joins TRBV3-1 to TRBJ2-1; D perhaps matches TRBD2 (5 bases). The V end lost 3 bases, the J end lost 6 bases, and 12 bases lay between the germline ends. The CDR3 is 14 amino acids. CDR1 is LGHDT, CDR2 YNNKEL, per germline (reference sequence). Here the CDR3 DNA reads TGTGCCAGCAGCCACTCGGACGGGATCAATGAGCAGTTCTTC. Translation gives CASSHSDGINEQFF.

This clonotype was seen many times. V is TRBV7-6 and J is TRBJ2-2; 7 positions agree with TRBD1. The junction had 10 bases not matched to a gene; V was cut back by 5 bases and J by 4 bases. Germline lookup yields CDR1 SGHVS and CDR2 FNYEAQ. The CDR3 consists of 16 residues. CDR3 sequence: CASSVPRGRVTGELFF. The CDR3 bases are TGTGCCAGCAGCGTGCCGAGGGGGCGGGTCACCGGGGAGCTGTTTTTT.

This clonotype was seen many times. V usage is TRBV28 and J usage is TRBJ1-6; D unclear. This CDR3 is built from 11 residues. Germline lookup yields CDR1 MDHEN and CDR2 SYDVKM. The V end lost 4 bases, the J end lost 9 bases, and 4 bases lay between the germline ends. CDR3 sequence: CASSSRSPLHF. CDR3 bases: TGTGCCAGCAGTTCGCGTTCACCCCTCCACTTT.

This clonotype has just a few counts. The chain is built from TRBV6-5 and TRBJ1-2; a possible D gene is TRBD1 (5 bases). The V gene's germline CDR1 is MNHEY and CDR2 SVGAGI. The V end was cut by 0 bases, the J end by 5 bases, with 13 bases between. This CDR3 comprises 15 residues. The CDR3 region is CASSYSRQRPYGYTF. CDR3 nucleotides: TGTGCCAGCAGTTACTCAAGACAGCGCCCTTATGGCTACACCTTC.

The chain has TRBV6-5 and TRBJ1-1; TRBD1 might be the D (5 bases). The CDR3 is made up of 16 amino acids. The V end lost 6 bases, the J end lost 4 bases, and 21 bases lay between the germline ends. Germline lookup yields CDR1 MNHEY and CDR2 SVGAGI. In DNA form, the CDR3 reads TGTGCCAGCAGACGCCTAAGCGGGGGATTTCGCACTGAAGCTTTCTTT. Translated, it gives CASRRLSGGFRTEAFF.

There are many counts of this clonotype. The V and J genes are TRBV7-8 and TRBJ1-5; TRBD1 is a possible D gene (5 bases). The V end lost 4 bases, the J end lost 4 bases, and 23 bases lay between the germline ends. Germline CDR1 reads SGHVS; CDR2 reads FQNEAQ. The CDR3 loop spans 18 amino acids. The CDR3 bases are TGTGCCAGCAGCTCGAACAGGTTACCCTTTATATGGAATCAGCCCCAGCATTTT. Protein product: CASSSNRLPFIWNQPQHF.

This clonotype was seen a handful of times. The chain employs TRBV4-3 and TRBJ2-3, with 14 bases matching TRBD2. Germline assignment: CDR1 LGHNA and CDR2 YSLEER. The CDR3 contains 16 residues. Germline trimming cut 4 bases from V and 6 bases from J; bases unmatched to any gene: 6. The CDR3 DNA reads as TGCGCCAGCAGCCTGACTAGCGGGGGGGCCCTGGATACGCAGTATTTT. As protein: CASSLTSGGALDTQYF.

This clonotype occurred a few times. The rearrangement joins TRBV28 to TRBJ1-6; D unclear. Germline V CDR1 and CDR2: MDHEN, SYDVKM. The CDR3 has 12 amino acids. V gave up 6 bases and J gave up 14 bases, with 14 bases separating them. The CDR3 here is CASSLRPGALHF. Here the CDR3 DNA reads TGTGCCAGCAGCCTGAGACCTGGGGCCCTCCACTTT. Combining the CDR3 with reference TRBV28 and TRBJ1-6 gives the whole variable domain DVKVTQSSRYLVKRTGEKVFLECVQDMDHENMFWYRQDPGLGLRLIYFSYDVKMKEKGDIPEGYSVSREKKERFSLILESASTNQTSMYLCASSLRPGALHFGNGTRLTVT.

This clonotype showed up just a few times. V and J are TRBV4-3 and TRBJ2-7; the D gene is possibly TRBD1 (5 bases). There are 16 residues in the CDR3. The germline gives CDR1 LGHNA, CDR2 YSLEER. The V end was cut by 1 base, the J end by 2 bases, with 15 bases between. The CDR3 DNA reads TGCGCCAGCAGCCAAGCCCTTCCGCCAGGGCCCTACGAGCAGTACTTC. Protein sequence: CASSQALPPGPYEQYF.

V gene TRBV5-1 combines with J gene TRBJ2-5, with D hard to call. CDR3 length equals 14 residues. V lost 0 bases to trimming and J lost 1 base, with 7 bases between them. The V gene's germline CDR1 is SGHRS and CDR2 YFSETQ. As DNA, the CDR3 is TGCGCCAGCAGCTTGGCCAAAGCCCAAGAGACCCAGTACTTC. The encoded protein is CASSLAKAQETQYF.

The rearrangement uses TRBV5-6 and TRBJ2-1; 10 bases line up with TRBD2. The V segment lost 1 base and the J segment 0 bases; nucleotides outside the gene matches: 16. Per germline, CDR1 SGHDT and CDR2 YYEEEE. CDR3 length equals 21 residues. The CDR3 loop reads CASSLRVGASGGLSSYNEQFF. CDR3 sequence (DNA): TGTGCCAGCAGCTTGCGTGTAGGAGCTAGCGGGGGCCTGAGCTCCTACAATGAGCAGTTCTTC.

This clonotype was detected only a few times. V usage is TRBV4-3 and J usage is TRBJ2-6, with D maybe TRBD1 (5 bases). The V and J ends lost 0 bases and 2 bases respectively, with 8 bases between them. Germline V gene data show CDR1 as LGHNA and CDR2 as YSLEER. The CDR3 spans 16 residues. The CDR3: CASSQDRDAGANVLTF. The DNA of the CDR3 is TGCGCCAGCAGCCAAGACAGGGATGCTGGGGCCAACGTCCTGACTTTC.

This clonotype has ten or more counts. The rearrangement links TRBV10-3 to TRBJ2-1, with 8 bases lining up with TRBD2. With V trimmed by 4 bases and J by 8 bases, 10 bases remained unmatched. Germline V gene data show CDR1 as ENHRY and CDR2 as SYGVKD. This CDR3 has 15 amino acids. The CDR3 DNA reads TGTGCCATCAGTGGTGGAAGCGGGGGTAGAGATGAGCAGTTCTTC. Residues: CAISGGSGGRDEQFF.

This clonotype was seen a handful of times. CDR3 in amino acids: CASRWTSSTDTQYF. CDR3 DNA sequence: TGTGCCAGCCGCTGGACTAGTAGCACAGATACGCAGTATTTT. The V and J genes are TRBV19 and TRBJ2-3, with 7 bases lining up with TRBD2. The V and J ends lost 9 bases and 0 bases, in that order; junction bases with no gene match: 6. The CDR3 loop spans 14 amino acids. Germline CDR1 and CDR2: LNHDA and SQIVND (reference sequence).

The chain has TRBV5-1 and TRBJ1-2; maybe TRBD1 (6 bases). Between the trimmed V and J ends, which lost 0 bases and 0 bases, there was a span of 9 bases. Per germline, CDR1 SGHRS and CDR2 YFSETQ. The CDR3 has 15 residues. CDR3 sequence: CASSLDGQTNYGYTF. Here the CDR3 DNA reads TGCGCCAGCAGCTTGGATGGACAGACTAACTATGGCTACACCTTC.

This clonotype was counted between two and nine times. V usage is TRBV3-1 and J usage is TRBJ1-6; D may be TRBD1 (6 bases). V gave up 1 base and J gave up 6 bases, with 10 bases separating them. The length of the CDR3 is 15 residues. Germline V lookup: CDR1 LGHDT, CDR2 YNNKEL (reference sequence). The CDR3 DNA sequence: TGTGCCAGCAGCCAAGGGGGGGCACTTAATTCACCCCTCCACTTT. It translates to CASSQGGALNSPLHF.

This clonotype was observed a few times. This chain joins TRBV10-3 and TRBJ1-2, with D uncertain. The V gene lost 1 base and the J gene lost 4 bases, with 7 bases spanning the gap. Germline V gene data show CDR1 as ENHRY and CDR2 as SYGVKD. The CDR3 spans 13 residues. This CDR3 is CAISEWSVYGYTF. DNA for the CDR3: TGTGCCATCAGTGAGTGGTCAGTCTATGGCTACACCTTC.

The chain carries TRBV5-5 and TRBJ2-5, with D unclear. CDR1 SGHKS and CDR2 YYEKEE come from the germline V gene (reference sequence). Trimming took 2 bases from V and 4 from J, leaving 12 bases between them. The CDR3 loop spans 14 amino acids. For the CDR3, the DNA is TGTGCCAGCAGCTTAGGGCTAGTGCCAGAGACCCAGTACTTC. Translating gives CASSLGLVPETQYF.

This clonotype was observed a handful of times. The rearrangement uses TRBV7-3 and TRBJ2-5; perhaps TRBD1 as D (5 bases). CDR3 length equals 14 residues. Germline V gene data show CDR1 as SGHTA and CDR2 as FQGTGA. Trimming left V 3 bases short and J 5 bases short, with 13 bases between. The CDR3 nucleotides read TGTGCCAGCAGCTTGCCTGGGGCCGGGGAGACCCAGTACTTC. Translated: CASSLPGAGETQYF. Filled out from reference TRBV7-3 and TRBJ2-5, the complete variable domain reads GAGVSQTPSNKVTEKGKYVELRCDPISGHTALYWYRQSLGQGPEFLIYFQGTGAADDSGLPNDRFFAVRPEGSVSTLKIQRTERGDSAVYLCASSLPGAGETQYFGPGTRLLVL.

This clonotype was counted a few times. V usage is TRBV28 and J usage is TRBJ1-1; D not resolved. The CDR3 loop spans 17 amino acids. The germline gives CDR1 MDHEN, CDR2 SYDVKM. Trimming removed 8 bases at V and 0 bases at J, with 22 bases between. CDR3 sequence (DNA): TGTGCCAGCCCCTCTCGGGCCGGCTCAATCATGAACACTGAAGCTTTCTTT. Its translation is CASPSRAGSIMNTEAFF.

This clonotype has a count of ten or more. The genes are TRBV27 and TRBJ2-3; D is unclear. The germline gives CDR1 MNHEY, CDR2 SMNVEV (reference sequence). Trimming took off 2 bases at V and 4 bases at J, with 4 bases between the two ends. The CDR3 loop spans 12 amino acids. The CDR3 coding sequence is TGTGCCAGCAGTTTACCCCCAGATACGCAGTATTTT. Translation: CASSLPPDTQYF.

The V and J genes are TRBV6-1 and TRBJ2-7; 8 bases align to TRBD1. The germline V gene encodes CDR1 MNHNS and CDR2 SASEGT. V lost 6 bases, J lost 5 bases, and 9 bases stayed unmatched. The CDR3 length is 14 residues. CDR3 residues: CASSLRQGTDEQYF. Here the CDR3 DNA reads TGTGCCAGCAGCCTCAGACAGGGGACGGACGAGCAGTACTTC.

There are a few counts of this clonotype. The chain uses TRBV28 and TRBJ2-7, with D hard to call. CDR1 is MDHEN, CDR2 SYDVKM, per germline. V lost 7 bases and J lost 3, with 19 bases in between. This CDR3 spans 15 amino acids. The CDR3 loop reads CASKSPGRSGYEQYF. In DNA form, the CDR3 reads TGTGCCAGCAAGAGTCCGGGCAGATCGGGCTACGAGCAGTACTTC.

In this sample, this clonotype turned up a few times. This sequence joins TRBV6-5 and TRBJ2-1; no clear D gene. Per the germline V gene, CDR1 is MNHEY and CDR2 is SVGAGI. This CDR3 is 11 amino acids long. V lost 6 bases and J lost 7, with 7 bases in between. CDR3 DNA sequence: TGTGCCAGCAGCCATGGGAATGAGCAGTTCTTC. Translated, it gives CASSHGNEQFF.

This clonotype has just a few counts. V usage is TRBV10-3 and J usage is TRBJ1-6, with 8 positions matching TRBD1. CDR1 and CDR2 (germline): ENHRY, SYGVKD. The CDR3 runs 15 residues. The V segment lost 6 bases and the J segment 9 bases; nucleotides outside the gene matches: 10. CDR3 region: CAISGQGADGSPLHF. The CDR3 bases are TGTGCCATCAGCGGGCAGGGGGCAGATGGTTCACCCCTCCACTTT.

The V and J genes are TRBV20-1 and TRBJ2-7; D tentatively reads TRBD1 or TRBD2 (5 bases each). This CDR3 comprises 13 residues. Deletions cut 1 base from V and 6 bases from J, with 13 bases between. Looked up from germline, CDR1 is DFQATT and CDR2 is SNEGSKA (reference sequence). DNA of the CDR3: TGCAGTGCTAGAGTTAAGAATGGGGGCGAGCAGTACTTC. Translation: CSARVKNGGEQYF.